Listed below are T cell receptor beta chains from one sample, sequenced in a study of T cell clonotyping in hematopoietic cell transplantation. Sequencing was performed with immunoSEQ multiplex PCR; in TCRdb, only in-frame clones are kept and a portion is missing. The repertoire holds about 12,000 clones, with under 75% as singletons. The sequencing here drew on peripheral blood mononuclear cells, taken 180 days after allogeneic stem cell transplant. These receptors originate from a male patient aged 55 to 70 who had an allogeneic stem cell transplant from an unrelated donor, so the T cells may come from the graft donor. Some clones in this sample may be carry-over from other donors' samples. Each CDR3 is given with its conserved first and last residue. Each record gives: D gene, J gene, clone size, V gene, CDR3 protein, CDR3 DNA. D genes are given only for firm matches. Clone sizes are given selectively: once, few, many, or a class where the clone is expanded.

>.|TRBJ1-2|medium-sized|TRBV6-5
CASSSFDGYTF
TGTGCCAGCAGCTCCTTCGATGGCTACACCTTC
>.|TRBJ1-2|once|TRBV6-5
CASSYSVQSGGYTF
TGTGCCAGCAGTTACTCGGTCCAGTCGGGTGGCTACACCTTC
>.|TRBJ2-3|.|TRBV29-1
CSVSPGRTDTQYF
TGCAGCGTTTCTCCGGGCCGCACAGATACGCAGTATTTT
>.|TRBJ2-4|.|TRBV5-6
CASSSVLAKNIQYF
TGTGCCAGCAGCTCGGTGCTAGCCAAAAACATTCAGTACTTC
>.|TRBJ1-2|.|TRBV11-2
CASSFNYGYTF
TGTGCCAGCAGCTTCAACTATGGCTACACCTTC
>.|TRBJ2-4|.|TRBV25-1
CASSKTSGTNIQYF
TGTGCCAGCAGTAAGACCTCCGGGACAAACATTCAGTACTTC
>.|TRBJ1-1|.|TRBV23-1
CASSQSGIGWGMNTEAFF
TGCGCCAGCAGTCAATCGGGGATAGGCTGGGGAATGAACACTGAAGCTTTCTTT
>TRBD2|TRBJ2-3|.|TRBV7-2
CASSLSSSWGGAGVDTQYF
TGTGCCAGCAGCTTATCTTCGAGTTGGGGGGGAGCAGGCGTAGATACGCAGTATTTT
>.|TRBJ1-2|.|TRBV5-5
CASSLPTVTHGYTF
TGTGCCAGCAGCTTGCCGACAGTCACACATGGCTACACCTTC
>TRBD2|TRBJ2-5|.|TRBV28
CASSKGLAGGPETQYF
TGTGCCAGCAGTAAGGGACTAGCGGGGGGGCCAGAGACCCAGTACTTC
>.|TRBJ1-1|.|TRBV7-2
CASSLGVQGGTEAFF
TGTGCCAGCAGCTTAGGCGTACAGGGTGGGACTGAAGCTTTCTTT
>.|TRBJ1-5|few|TRBV27
CASSFEGYQPQHF
TGTGCCAGCAGTTTTGAGGGTTATCAGCCCCAGCATTTT
>TRBD2|TRBJ2-7|.|TRBV6-5
CASRRREAYEQYF
TGTGCCAGCAGACGCCGGGAGGCCTACGAGCAGTACTTC
>TRBD1|TRBJ1-4|.|TRBV29-1
CSGRDSTNEKLFF
TGCAGCGGCCGGGACAGCACTAATGAAAAACTGTTTTTT
>.|TRBJ2-7|.|TRBV18
CASSLHQVYEQYF
TGTGCCAGCTCCCTACACCAAGTCTACGAGCAGTACTTC
>TRBD1|TRBJ1-1|.|TRBV4-1
CASSHGDPGQQMGNTEAFF
TGCGCCAGCAGCCACGGCGACCCGGGACAGCAAATGGGGAACACTGAAGCTTTCTTT